The 21 T cell receptor beta chains below come from one sample, sequenced in a study of T cells expressing NK-cell markers. TCRdb re-called the 5' RACE reads and shows each CDR3 protein once, DNA omitted. In total, the table holds about 450,000 distinct CDR3 sequences. The sample consisted of blood T cells: a sorted CD56 or NKG2C T cell subset, CD4+ or CD8+ T cells, or bulk PBMC T cells (not recorded which). The source of these receptors is a woman between 18 and 69 years old in good health.

The rearrangement joins TRBV5-1 to TRBJ1-1. CDR1 is SGHRS, CDR2 YFSETQ, per germline. CDR3 length: 14 amino acids. CDR3 loop: CASSLGVSNTEAFF.

The V call is TRBV5-1, the J call TRBJ2-3. The germline gives CDR1 SGHRS, CDR2 YFSETQ. The CDR3 covers 15 residues. The CDR3: CASSFGYAFTDTQYF.

The V and J genes are TRBV7-9 and TRBJ1-1; TCRdb calls TRBD1, which cannot be checked without DNA. Germline V CDR1 and CDR2: SEHNR, FQNEAQ (reference sequence). The CDR3 length is 11 residues. The chain's CDR3 is CASSKQAEAFF. The variable domain in full, completed from reference TRBV7-9 and TRBJ1-1, reads DTGVSQNPRHKITKRGQNVTFRCDPISEHNRLYWYRQTLGQGPEFLTYFQNEAQLEKSRLLSDRFSAERPKGSFSTLEIQRTEQGDSAMYLCASSKQAEAFFGQGTRLTVV.

This sequence joins TRBV7-9 and TRBJ1-2. This CDR3 is built from 12 residues. Per the germline V gene, CDR1 is SEHNR and CDR2 is FQNEAQ (reference sequence). The CDR3 loop reads CASAQGGYGYTF.

The chain links TRBV6-1 to TRBJ1-2. Germline loops: CDR1 MNHNS, CDR2 SASEGT. The CDR3 sequence is 14 residues long. This CDR3 reads CASNKDGYNYGYTF.

V usage is TRBV7-6 and J usage is TRBJ2-1; TCRdb picks TRBD1, but there is no DNA to check that call. The CDR3 spans 15 residues. Germline CDR1 is SGHVS and CDR2 is FNYEAQ. The CDR3 here is CASSLSDRVYNEQFF. Complete variable domain (other parts from reference TRBV7-6 and TRBJ2-1): GAGVSQSPRYKVTKRGQDVALRCDPISGHVSLYWYRQALGQGPEFLTYFNYEAQQDKSGLPNDRFSAERPEGSISTLTIQRTEQRDSAMYRCASSLSDRVYNEQFFGPGTRLTVL.

This chain joins TRBV7-2 and TRBJ2-1. CDR1 and CDR2 (germline): SGHTA, FQGNSA. The CDR3 totals 13 residues. The CDR3 here is CASSLDGYNEQFF.

The CDR3 sequence: CASSQAAGLAGYTDTQYF. The rearrangement uses TRBV4-1 and TRBJ2-3; the D gene TCRdb calls, TRBD2, cannot be checked with no DNA. Germline assignment: CDR1 MGHRA and CDR2 YSYEKL. The CDR3 extends over 18 amino acids.

J is TRBJ2-1 and V is TRBV24-1; lacking DNA, the TRBD1 call made by TCRdb goes unchecked. The germline CDR1 and CDR2 sequences are KGHDR and SFDVKD. The CDR3 is 17 residues long. The CDR3 is CATSESGRGQAYNEQFF.

This chain connects TRBV19 to TRBJ2-3. The CDR3 consists of 13 residues. From germline, CDR1 is LNHDA and CDR2 SQIVND (reference sequence). The CDR3 region is CASSTQMADTQYF.

The V gene is TRBV29-1, the J gene TRBJ2-2; no DNA is available, so the TRBD1 call from TCRdb remains unchecked. Per the germline V gene, CDR1 is SQVTM and CDR2 is ANQGSEA. The CDR3 extends over 14 amino acids. CDR3 sequence: CSVASQGYTGELFF.

The rearrangement joins TRBV12-3 or TRBV12-4 to TRBJ1-5. This CDR3 region has 14 residues. The CDR3: CASSSKGTNQPQHF.

This chain joins TRBV6-2 or TRBV6-3 and TRBJ1-1. The length of the CDR3 is 13 residues. Germline loops: CDR1 MNHEY, CDR2 SVGEGT. CDR3: CASTHSGNTEAFF.

The V call is TRBV24-1, the J call TRBJ2-3; with no DNA, the TCRdb D assignment of TRBD1 cannot be verified. The germline V gene encodes CDR1 KGHDR and CDR2 SFDVKD. CDR3 length: 15 residues. The CDR3 reads CATSDTIGGTDTQYF.

The chain is built from TRBV6-1 and TRBJ2-5; TCRdb lists TRBD2, though no DNA is available to test this call. The CDR3 loop spans 14 amino acids. Germline CDR1 and CDR2: MNHNS and SASEGT. The CDR3 loop is CASRTTEFGETQYF.

This rearrangement joins TRBV12-3 or TRBV12-4 to TRBJ2-5; TCRdb returns TRBD1, unconfirmable since there is no DNA. CDR3 size: 17 residues. The chain's CDR3 is CASSSVTGGRIQETQYF.

The chain uses TRBV6-2 or TRBV6-3 and TRBJ1-1. The CDR3 length is 15 residues. Looked up from germline, CDR1 is MNHEY and CDR2 is SVGEGT. CDR3 amino acids: CASSYYVEWGTEAFF.

The chain recombines TRBV6-1 with TRBJ2-6. Germline V CDR1 and CDR2: MNHNS, SASEGT. The CDR3 consists of 13 residues. The CDR3 sequence is CASRVSGANVLTF.

The gene calls are TRBV28 and TRBJ2-1; TCRdb outputs TRBD2, but without DNA this stays unchecked. The CDR3 has 11 residues. Germline CDR1 and CDR2: MDHEN and SYDVKM. CDR3 sequence: CASSSPRGQTF.

CDR3 amino acids: CASSRQTTTYEQYF. V and J are TRBV12-3 or TRBV12-4 and TRBJ2-7; no DNA is available, so the TRBD1 call from TCRdb remains unchecked. This CDR3 is built from 14 residues.

The chain carries TRBV5-1 and TRBJ2-5; TCRdb's D call, TRBD1, is unchecked because there is no DNA. The CDR3 consists of 13 residues. Germline assignment: CDR1 SGHRS and CDR2 YFSETQ. The CDR3 spells CASRSRQEETQYF. Complete variable domain (other parts from reference TRBV5-1 and TRBJ2-5): KAGVTQTPRYLIKTRGQQVTLSCSPISGHRSVSWYQQTPGQGLQFLFEYFSETQRNKGNFPGRFSGRQFSNSRSEMNVSTLELGDSALYLCASRSRQEETQYFGPGTRLLVL.